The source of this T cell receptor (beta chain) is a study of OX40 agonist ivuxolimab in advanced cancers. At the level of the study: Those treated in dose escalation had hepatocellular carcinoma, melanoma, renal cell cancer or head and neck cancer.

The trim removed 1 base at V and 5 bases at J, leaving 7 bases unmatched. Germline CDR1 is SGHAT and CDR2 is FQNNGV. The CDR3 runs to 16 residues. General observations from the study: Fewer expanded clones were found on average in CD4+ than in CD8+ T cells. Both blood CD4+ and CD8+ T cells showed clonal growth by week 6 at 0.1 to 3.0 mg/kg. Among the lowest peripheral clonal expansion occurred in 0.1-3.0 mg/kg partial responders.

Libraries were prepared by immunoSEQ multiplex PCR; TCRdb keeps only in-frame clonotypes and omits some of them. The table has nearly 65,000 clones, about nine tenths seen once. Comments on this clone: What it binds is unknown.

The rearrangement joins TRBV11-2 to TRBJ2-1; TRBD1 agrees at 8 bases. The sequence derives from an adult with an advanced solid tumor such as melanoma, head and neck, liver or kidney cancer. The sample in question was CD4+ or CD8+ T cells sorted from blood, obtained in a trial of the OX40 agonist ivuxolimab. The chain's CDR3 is CASSLGPGTGDNEQFF. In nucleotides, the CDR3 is TGTGCCAGCAGCTTAGGCCCCGGGACAGGAGACAATGAGCAGTTCTTC.